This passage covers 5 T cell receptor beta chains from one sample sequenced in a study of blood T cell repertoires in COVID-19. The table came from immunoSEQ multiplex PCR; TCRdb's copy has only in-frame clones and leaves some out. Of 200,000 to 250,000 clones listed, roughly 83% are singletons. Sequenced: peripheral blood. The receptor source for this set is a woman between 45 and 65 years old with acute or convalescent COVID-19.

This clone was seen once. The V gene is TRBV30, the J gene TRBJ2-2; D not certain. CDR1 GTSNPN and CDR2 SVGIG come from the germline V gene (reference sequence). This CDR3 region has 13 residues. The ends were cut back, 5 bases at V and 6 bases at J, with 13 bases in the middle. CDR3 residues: CAWAPSRSGELFF. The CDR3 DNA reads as TGTGCCTGGGCCCCTTCTAGGTCCGGGGAGCTGTTTTTT.

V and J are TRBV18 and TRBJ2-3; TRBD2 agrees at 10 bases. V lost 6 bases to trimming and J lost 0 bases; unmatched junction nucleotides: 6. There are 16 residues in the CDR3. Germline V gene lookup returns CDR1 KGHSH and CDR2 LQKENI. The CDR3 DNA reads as TGTGCCAGCTCGATTCTAGCGGGGGCTAGCACAGATACGCAGTATTTT. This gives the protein CASSILAGASTDTQYF.

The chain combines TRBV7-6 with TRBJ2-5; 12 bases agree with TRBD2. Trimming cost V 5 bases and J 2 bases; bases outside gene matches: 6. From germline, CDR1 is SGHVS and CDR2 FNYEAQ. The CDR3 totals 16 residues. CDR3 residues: CASSIQLAGGQETQYF. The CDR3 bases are TGTGCCAGCAGCATCCAACTAGCGGGAGGACAAGAGACCCAGTACTTC. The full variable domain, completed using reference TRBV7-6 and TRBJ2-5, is GAGVSQSPRYKVTKRGQDVALRCDPISGHVSLYWYRQALGQGPEFLTYFNYEAQQDKSGLPNDRFSAERPEGSISTLTIQRTEQRDSAMYRCASSIQLAGGQETQYFGPGTRLLVL.

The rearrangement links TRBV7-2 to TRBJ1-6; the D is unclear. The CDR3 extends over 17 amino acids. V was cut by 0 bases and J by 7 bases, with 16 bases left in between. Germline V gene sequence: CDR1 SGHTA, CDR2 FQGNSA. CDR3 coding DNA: TGTGCCAGCAGCTTAGCGTTTGGCAGCGGTGGGAATTCACCCCTCCACTTT. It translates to CASSLAFGSGGNSPLHF. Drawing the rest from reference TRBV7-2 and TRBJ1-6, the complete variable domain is GAGVSQSPSNKVTEKGKDVELRCDPISGHTALYWYRQSLGQGLEFLIYFQGNSAPDKSGLPSDRFSAERTGGSVSTLTIQRTQQEDSAVYLCASSLAFGSGGNSPLHFGNGTRLTVT.

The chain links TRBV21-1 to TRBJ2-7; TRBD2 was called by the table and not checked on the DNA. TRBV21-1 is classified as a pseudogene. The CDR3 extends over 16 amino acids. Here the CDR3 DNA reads TGTGCCAGCAGCTCACTAGGGGGGAGGGAGTCCTACGAGCAGTACTTC. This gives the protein CASSSLGGRESYEQYF.